The 10 T cell receptor beta chains below all came from one sample that was sequenced in a study of regulatory T cells in long-lasting Graves disease. Time point specified: newly diagnosed GD, antithyroid drugs for less than 3 months. PBMC-derived RNA was used for the TCR library. CDR3 regions were amplified by Arm-PCR using iRepertoire HTBI primers to build TCR beta libraries. TCRdb re-derived calls from the multiplex PCR reads in MiXCR, one entry per CDR3 protein. The profile shows roughly 360,000 distinct CDR3 sequences, around 11% of them singletons. These sequences were also reported in another study, on T cells in Graves' hyperthyroidism and ophthalmopathy.

Material: peripheral blood mononuclear cells (PBMCs), obtained at new diagnosis, from a patient treated with antithyroid drugs. These receptor sequences come from a woman younger than 30 with Graves disease.

Ten or more counts support this clonotype. This chain connects TRBV2 to TRBJ2-3; D possibly corresponds to TRBD1 (6 bases). CDR1 is SNHLY, CDR2 FYNNEI, per germline. There are 13 residues in the CDR3. V shed 10 bases and J shed 0 bases, with 11 bases lying between them. In DNA, the CDR3 is TGTGCCATAAAAGGGGGAAGCACAGATACGCAGTATTTT. As protein: CAIKGGSTDTQYF.

This clonotype has ten or more counts. CDR3 sequence: CASSLDRANTEAFF. CDR3 bases: TGTGCCAGCAGCTTGGACAGGGCGAACACTGAAGCTTTCTTT. The chain joins TRBV11-2 to TRBJ1-1, with 8 positions matching TRBD1. The CDR3 is made up of 14 amino acids. Trimming cost V 3 bases and J 1 base; bases outside gene matches: 1. Germline V gene lookup returns CDR1 SGHAT and CDR2 FQNNGV. The complete variable domain, with remaining parts taken from reference TRBV11-2 and TRBJ1-1, reads EAGVAQSPRYKIIEKRQSVAFWCNPISGHATLYWYQQILGQGPKLLIQFQNNGVVDDSQLPKDRFSAERLKGVDSTLKIQPAKLEDSAVYLCASSLDRANTEAFFGQGTRLTVV.

This clonotype was picked up many times. The rearrangement uses TRBV27 and TRBJ1-5; D gene uncertain. Per the germline V gene, CDR1 is MNHEY and CDR2 is SMNVEV (reference sequence). The CDR3 loop spans 13 amino acids. Trimming pared 10 bases from V and 7 bases from J, leaving 17 bases between. The CDR3 DNA reads TGTGCCACCCTCCTCGGGCGAGGGCAGCCCCAGCATTTT. Amino acids: CATLLGRGQPQHF.

Only a few counts were recorded for this clonotype. A much more abundant neighbour one base away suggests this may be a read error. The J gene is TRBJ1-1, the V gene TRBV28; D gene ambiguous. Germline CDR1 is MDHEN and CDR2 is SYDVKM. The CDR3 runs 14 residues. Between the trimmed V and J ends, which lost 6 bases and 3 bases, there was a span of 14 bases. Here the CDR3 reads CASSLFEQDTEAFF. The CDR3 DNA reads as TGTGCCAGCAGCCTTTTCGAGCAGGACACTGAAGCTTTCTTT.

This clonotype has at least ten counts. The chain combines TRBV7-2 with TRBJ2-1; 12 bases are shared with TRBD2. CDR1 is SGHTA and CDR2 is FQGNSA in the germline V gene. This CDR3 region has 15 residues. V was clipped by 2 bases and J by 8 bases; unmatched bases: 4. This chain's CDR3 is CASSLLTSGSDEQFF. CDR3 DNA: TGTGCCAGCAGCTTATTGACTAGCGGGAGTGATGAGCAGTTCTTC.

This clonotype was observed at least ten times. The genes are TRBV29-1 and TRBJ2-1; 7 bases align to TRBD2. The length of the CDR3 is 16 residues. V shed 4 bases, J shed 9 bases, and the junction held 18 bases outside the gene matches. The V gene's germline CDR1 is SQVTM and CDR2 ANQGSEA. The CDR3 loop is CSVVTPAGIRPLEQFF. In nucleotides, the CDR3 is TGCAGCGTTGTAACCCCAGCGGGAATCCGACCGCTTGAGCAGTTCTTC.

As to this clonotype: A much larger clonotype is one base distant, so this may be a read error. The chain recombines TRBV7-2 with TRBJ1-2; TRBD1 might be the D (6 bases). Germline CDR1 reads SGHTA; CDR2 reads FQGNSA. This CDR3 is built from 16 residues. CDR3 protein: CAGSLSGGQTANGYTF. CDR3 nucleotide sequence: TGTGCCGGCAGCCTCTCGGGGGGACAAACGGCTAACGGCTACACCTTC.

This clonotype was counted many times. The chain uses TRBV11-2 and TRBJ1-2; D not certain. Germline CDR1 SGHAT, CDR2 FQNNGV. V was cut by 5 bases and J by 4 bases, with 17 bases left in between. The CDR3 has 15 residues. The CDR3 here is CASSQGSGGIYGYTF. The CDR3 coding sequence is TGTGCCAGCAGCCAAGGGTCTGGCGGGATCTATGGCTACACCTTC.

Ten or more counts support this clonotype. The chain uses TRBV3-1 and TRBJ2-1, with D perhaps TRBD2 (5 bases). Trimming left V 1 base short and J 5 bases short, with 15 bases between. The CDR3 consists of 16 residues. CDR1 and CDR2 from the germline V gene are LGHDT and YNNKEL (reference sequence). CDR3 sequence (DNA): TGTGCCAGCAGCCAAGTCATCAGTCGGGGAAACAATGAGCAGTTCTTC. It codes for CASSQVISRGNNEQFF.

This clonotype was seen only a few times. The chain combines TRBV4-1 with TRBJ2-1, with 8 bases aligning to TRBD2. The germline gives CDR1 MGHRA, CDR2 YSYEKL. The trim removed 4 bases at V and 2 bases at J, leaving 7 bases unmatched. This CDR3 is built from 16 residues. Written as DNA, the CDR3 is TGCGCCAGCAGCCTCCGCGGGGGGCCCCCCTACAATGAGCAGTTCTTC. Amino acids: CASSLRGGPPYNEQFF.